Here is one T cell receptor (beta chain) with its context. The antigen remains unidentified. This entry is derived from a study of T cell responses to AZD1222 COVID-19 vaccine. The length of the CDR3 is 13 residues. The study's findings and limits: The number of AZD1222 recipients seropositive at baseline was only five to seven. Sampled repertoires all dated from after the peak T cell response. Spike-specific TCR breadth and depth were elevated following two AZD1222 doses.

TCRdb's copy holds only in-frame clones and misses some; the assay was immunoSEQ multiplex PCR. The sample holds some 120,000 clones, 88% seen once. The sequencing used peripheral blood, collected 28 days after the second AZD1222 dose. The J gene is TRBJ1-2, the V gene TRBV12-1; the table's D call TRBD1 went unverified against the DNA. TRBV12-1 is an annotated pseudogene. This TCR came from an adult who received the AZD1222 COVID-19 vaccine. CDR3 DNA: TGTGCCAGCAGCACCCGGACAGACTATGGCTACACCTTC. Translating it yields CASSTRTDYGYTF.